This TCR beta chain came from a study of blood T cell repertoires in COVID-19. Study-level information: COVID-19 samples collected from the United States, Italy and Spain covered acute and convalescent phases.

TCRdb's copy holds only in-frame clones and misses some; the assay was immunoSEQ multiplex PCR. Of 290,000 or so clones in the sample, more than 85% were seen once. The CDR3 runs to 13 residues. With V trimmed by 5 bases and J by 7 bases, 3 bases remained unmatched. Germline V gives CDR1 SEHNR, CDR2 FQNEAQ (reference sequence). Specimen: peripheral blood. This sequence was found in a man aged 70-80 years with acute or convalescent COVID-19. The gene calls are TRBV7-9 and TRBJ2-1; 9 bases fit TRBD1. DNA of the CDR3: TGTGCCAGCAGCCGCGGACAGGGGAATGAGCAGTTCTTC. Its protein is CASSRGQGNEQFF.